The present T cell receptor beta chain was sequenced within a study of blood T cell repertoires in COVID-19. Study details: Collection of acute and convalescent COVID-19 samples took place in the United States, Italy and Spain.

V was clipped by 0 bases and J by 5 bases, with 13 bases between them. Germline lookup yields CDR1 SGHTA and CDR2 FQGNSA. CDR3 length equals 15 residues. Per the study methods: The assay estimated nucleated cells by amplifying reference gene primers. The repertoire was sequenced with immunoSEQ multiplex PCR; TCRdb's copy has only in-frame clones and lacks some. Clone size and the V and J calls come from that table; the DNA yielded D and trimming. The sample consists of around 58,000 clones, roughly 89% of them appearing once. This clonotype was sampled from a man aged 60 to 69 with active COVID-19. Sequenced material: peripheral blood. The chain uses TRBV7-2 and TRBJ2-5; D possibly corresponds to TRBD2 (6 bases). CDR3 sequence reads: CASSLAGLARETQYF. CDR3 in DNA: TGTGCCAGCAGCTTAGCGGGGCTAGCGCGGGAGACCCAGTACTTC.